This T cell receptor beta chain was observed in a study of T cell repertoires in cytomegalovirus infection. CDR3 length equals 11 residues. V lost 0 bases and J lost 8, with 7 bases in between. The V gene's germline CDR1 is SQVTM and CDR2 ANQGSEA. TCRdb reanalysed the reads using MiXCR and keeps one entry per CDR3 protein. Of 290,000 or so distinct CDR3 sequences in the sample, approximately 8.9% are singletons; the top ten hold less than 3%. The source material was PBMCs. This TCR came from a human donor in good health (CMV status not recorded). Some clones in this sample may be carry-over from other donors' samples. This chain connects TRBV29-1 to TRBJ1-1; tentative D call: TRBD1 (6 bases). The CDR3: CSVEDRGEAFF. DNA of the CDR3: TGCAGCGTTGAAGACAGGGGCGAAGCTTTCTTT.